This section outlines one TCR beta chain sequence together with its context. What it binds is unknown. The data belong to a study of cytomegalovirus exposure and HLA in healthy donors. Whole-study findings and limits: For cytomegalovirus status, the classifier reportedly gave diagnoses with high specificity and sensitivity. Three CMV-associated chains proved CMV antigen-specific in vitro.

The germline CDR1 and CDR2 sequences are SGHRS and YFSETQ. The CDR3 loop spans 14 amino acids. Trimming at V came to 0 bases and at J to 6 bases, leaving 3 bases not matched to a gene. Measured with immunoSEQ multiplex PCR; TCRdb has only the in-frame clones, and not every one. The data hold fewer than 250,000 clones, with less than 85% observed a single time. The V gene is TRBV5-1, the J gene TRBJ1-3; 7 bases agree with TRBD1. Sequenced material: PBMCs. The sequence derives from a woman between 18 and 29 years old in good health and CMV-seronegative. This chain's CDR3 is CASSLGGGTNTIYF. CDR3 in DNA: TGCGCCAGCAGCTTGGGAGGGGGCACAAACACCATATATTTT.